Sequencing of this T cell receptor (beta chain) was carried out in a study of T cells expressing NK-cell markers (dated by TCRdb to the early 2020s). Study-wide context: TCR beta-chain repertoires were profiled in sorted CD3+CD56+NKG2C+, CD3+CD56+NKG2C- and CD3+CD56-NKG2C+ T-cell subsets from about 8 donors. Among the eight sequenced donors, only one was HCMV-seronegative, while the other seven were HCMV-seropositive. All eight donors whose samples were sequenced were randomly selected healthy volunteers, three of them men and five women. Libraries were sequenced as 2 x 150 bp reads on Illumina HiSeq 2000/2500, MiSeq or NextSeq.

Points the paper makes about the study in general: In over five donors, the dominant CD3+CD56+NKG2C+ clonotypes were among the top 10 CD8+ clonotypes and accounted for about 1.0-7.5% of CD8+ T cells. Those dominant clonotypes were again the most abundant among CD3+CD56-NKG2C+ cells in a few donors, at roughly 28.3-65%. It remained unclear whether the expanded NKG2C-expressing T cell clones were specific for HCMV antigens.

TCRdb shows the sequencer as Illumina HiSeq 2000. TCR beta cDNA libraries were made by 5'RACE template switching that added a universal primer site and unique molecular identifiers. cDNA synthesis was primed from the TCR beta constant segment, followed by two successive PCR amplification steps. The original methods were these. MIGEC was used to demultiplex reads and group reads by UMI, and MiTCR was used to assemble and quantify clonotypes. To exclude erroneous sequences, any TCR cDNA sequence not supported by at least two reads was discarded. The tcR package was used for downstream repertoire analysis, and clonotypes were matched between fractions using CDR3 nucleotide sequence together with V segment. VDJmatch was used to annotate antigen specificity against VDJdb, with one amino acid substitution in CDR3 allowed. Reprocessed by TCRdb, the reads give a single entry per CDR3 protein sequence, without DNA. Here the V and J calls rest on TCRdb's processing, not on the authors' analysis. The sample's records list some 150,000 distinct CDR3 sequences. Approximately 12% of the sample belongs to the ten largest clones.

HCMV-specific IgG was detected in serum with a commercial ELISA kit to determine HCMV serostatus. Ficoll density gradient centrifugation was used to isolate peripheral blood mononuclear cells from blood. The CDR3 measures 15 amino acids from cysteine to phenylalanine. There is no recorded DNA. CDR1 and CDR2 (SGHDN, FVKESK) derive from the germline V gene. Comments on this clonotype: It lacks a known antigen.

Sequenced input: blood T cells: a sorted CD56 or NKG2C T cell subset, CD4+ or CD8+ T cells, or bulk PBMC T cells (not recorded which). The sequence came from a man in his late teens or twenties in good health. Donor details come from another sample of the same person, matched by shared clones. The chain uses TRBV14 and TRBJ1-1; TCRdb calls TRBD1, which cannot be checked without DNA. The CDR3 reads as follows: CASSPTTGENTEAFF.